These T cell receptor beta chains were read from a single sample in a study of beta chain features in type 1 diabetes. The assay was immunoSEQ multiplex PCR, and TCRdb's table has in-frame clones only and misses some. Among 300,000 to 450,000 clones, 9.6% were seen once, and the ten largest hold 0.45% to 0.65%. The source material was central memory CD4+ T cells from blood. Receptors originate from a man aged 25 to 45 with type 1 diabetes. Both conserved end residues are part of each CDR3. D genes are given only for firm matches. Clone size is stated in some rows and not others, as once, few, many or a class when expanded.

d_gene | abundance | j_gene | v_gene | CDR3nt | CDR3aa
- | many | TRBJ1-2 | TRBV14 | TGTGCCAGCAGCCAAGCTTACCAGGAGTATGGCTACACCTTC | CASSQAYQEYGYTF
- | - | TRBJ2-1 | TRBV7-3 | TGTGCCAGCAGCTTAGGGCAAACAGAAGGCAATGAGCAGTTCTTC | CASSLGQTEGNEQFF
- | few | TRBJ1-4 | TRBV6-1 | TGTGCCAGCAGTGAAGATTCCGGAAAACTGTTTTTT | CASSEDSGKLFF
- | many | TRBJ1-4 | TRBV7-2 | TGTGCCAGCACCACGGACATACGTGGTGAAAAACTGTTTTTT | CASTTDIRGEKLFF
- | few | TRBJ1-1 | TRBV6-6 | TGTGCCGCCCGGGACGGTAACACTGAAGCTTTCTTT | CAARDGNTEAFF
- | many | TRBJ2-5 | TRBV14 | TGTGCCAGCAGCCGGGAACGGGGAGAGACCCAGTACTTC | CASSRERGETQYF
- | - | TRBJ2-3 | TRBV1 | TGTGCCAGCAGCTTAGCGCCTAGCGGGACGGCAGATACGCAGTATTTT | CASSLAPSGTADTQYF
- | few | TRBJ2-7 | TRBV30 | TGTGCCTGGAGTACAGGCTACGAGCAGTACTTC | CAWSTGYEQYF
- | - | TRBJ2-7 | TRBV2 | TGTGCCAGCCAGTCGAGGAGCGACTCCTACGAGCAGTACTTC | CASQSRSDSYEQYF
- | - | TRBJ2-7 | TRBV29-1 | TGCAGCGTTGAAACACAGGGAGGGGTCGAGCAGTACTTC | CSVETQGGVEQYF
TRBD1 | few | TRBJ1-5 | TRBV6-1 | TGTGCCAGCAGTGATGCGACAGGGGGCGTACAGCCCCAGCATTTT | CASSDATGGVQPQHF
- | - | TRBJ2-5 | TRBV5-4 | TGTGCCAGCAGCGAAGGCACGGAGACCCAGTACTTC | CASSEGTETQYF
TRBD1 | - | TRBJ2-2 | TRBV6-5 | TGTGCCAGCAGTACCCGACAGGGATGGACCGGGGAGCTGTTTTTT | CASSTRQGWTGELFF
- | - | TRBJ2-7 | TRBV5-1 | TGCGCCAGCAGCTTGGCGTCCAGGGGTTCCGAGCAGTACTTC | CASSLASRGSEQYF
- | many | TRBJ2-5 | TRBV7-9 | TGTGCCAGCAGCCCCAGGGCCGAGACCCAGTACTTC | CASSPRAETQYF
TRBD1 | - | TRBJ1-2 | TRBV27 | TGTGCCAGCAGTGATAGCGGGACAGTCGGCTACACCTTC | CASSDSGTVGYTF
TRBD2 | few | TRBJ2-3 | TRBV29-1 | TGCAGCGCTCTTCCGGGACTAGCGAAAAGCACAGATACGCAGTATTTT | CSALPGLAKSTDTQYF
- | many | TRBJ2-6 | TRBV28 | TGTGCCAGCAGTTACGACAGCTCTGGGGCCAACGTCCTGACTTTC | CASSYDSSGANVLTF
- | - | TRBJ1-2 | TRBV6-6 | TGTGCCAGCAGCCCGAGCGGGGAGTGGGGCTACACCTTC | CASSPSGEWGYTF
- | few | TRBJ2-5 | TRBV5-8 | TGTGCCAGCAGCCAGTACCAAGAGACCCAGTACTTC | CASSQYQETQYF
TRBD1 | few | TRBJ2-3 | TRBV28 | TGTGCCAGCAGACCGACAGGGGGATCAGATACGCAGTATTTT | CASRPTGGSDTQYF
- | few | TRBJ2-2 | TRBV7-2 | TGTGCCAGCAGCTCCGGGTCGCCCCCGTGGGAGCTGTTTTTT | CASSSGSPPWELFF
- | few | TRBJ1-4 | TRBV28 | TGTGCCAGCAATAAGGTTGGGGAAAAACTGTTTTTT | CASNKVGEKLFF
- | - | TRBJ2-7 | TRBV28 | TGTGCCAGCCTAACCAATACCGCAGGAAACCTCTACGAGCAGTACTTC | CASLTNTAGNLYEQYF
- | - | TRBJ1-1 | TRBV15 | TGTGCCACCAGCAGAGCCATCGGCATGGGGAACACTGAAGCTTTCTTT | CATSRAIGMGNTEAFF
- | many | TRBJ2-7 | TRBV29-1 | TGCAGCGTTGAAGATCCTCTATCGAGGCCGGACGAGCAGTACTTC | CSVEDPLSRPDEQYF
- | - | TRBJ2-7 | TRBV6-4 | TGTGCCATCAAAGACCGGGACACCTACGAGCAGTACTTC | CAIKDRDTYEQYF
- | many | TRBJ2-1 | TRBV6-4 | TGTGCCAGCAGAAGGGATGGACTCAACAATGAGCAGTTCTTC | CASRRDGLNNEQFF
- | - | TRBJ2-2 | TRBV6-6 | TGTGCCAGCAGTTACGAGGGGTACACCGGGGAGCTGTTTTTT | CASSYEGYTGELFF
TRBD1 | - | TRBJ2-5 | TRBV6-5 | TGTGCCAGCAAGACACAGGGGATCGGCCAAGAGACCCAGTACTTC | CASKTQGIGQETQYF
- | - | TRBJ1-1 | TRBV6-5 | TGTGCCAGCAGTGCCACGCAGAACACTGAAGCTTTCTTT | CASSATQNTEAFF
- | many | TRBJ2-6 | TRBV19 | TGTGCCAGTAGTATACGCCGATCTGGGGCCAACGTCCTGACTTTC | CASSIRRSGANVLTF
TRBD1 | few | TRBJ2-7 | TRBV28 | TGTGCCAGCAGACGGACAGGGGCTGACGAGCAGTACTTC | CASRRTGADEQYF
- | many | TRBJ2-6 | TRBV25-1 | TGTGCCAGCAGTGATGCTGCTTCTGGGGCCAACGTCCTGACTTTC | CASSDAASGANVLTF
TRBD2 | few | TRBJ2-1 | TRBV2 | TGTGCCAGCAGATACTACGGGACTAGCGGGTACAATGAGCAGTTCTTC | CASRYYGTSGYNEQFF
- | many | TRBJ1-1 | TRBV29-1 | TGCAGCGTTGTGCTAGTTTTCGGCGAAGCTTTCTTT | CSVVLVFGEAFF
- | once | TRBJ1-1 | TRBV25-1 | TGTGCCAGCAGTGAGGGGGGGGGTTCCAACACTGAAGCTTTCTTT | CASSEGGGSNTEAFF
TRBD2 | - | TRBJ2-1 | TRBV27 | TGTGCCAGCTTAGCGGGCCGCTCCTACAATGAGCAGTTCTTC | CASLAGRSYNEQFF
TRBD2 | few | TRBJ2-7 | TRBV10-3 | TGTGCCATCAGAAACCCCGGACTAGCAAACCACGAGCAGTACTTC | CAIRNPGLANHEQYF